These 29 T cell receptor beta chains share one sample of origin, sequenced in a study of shared clonotypes between healthy human individuals. Repertoires were generated with immunoSEQ multiplex PCR, while TCRdb's copy carries only in-frame clones and drops some. The top ten clones hold about 0.067% of a sample with some 200,000 clones, over 85% of them seen once. Sequencing was performed on naive CD4+ T cells sorted from blood. Subset described: CD45RA+ positively selected. These receptors were taken from a woman in her twenties or thirties in good health.

This chain links TRBV5-5 with TRBJ1-2; D is ambiguous. The CDR3 runs 13 residues. Trimming removed 2 bases at V and 4 bases at J, with 9 bases between. The germline V gene has CDR1 SGHKS and CDR2 YYEKEE (reference sequence). CDR3 residues: CASSLASGYGYTF. The CDR3 nucleotides are TGTGCCAGCAGCTTAGCCTCCGGCTATGGCTACACCTTC.

V is TRBV7-3 and J is TRBJ2-5, with TRBD2 matching over 8 bases. CDR3 size: 14 residues. Germline V gene sequence: CDR1 SGHTA, CDR2 FQGTGA. J gave up 5 bases and V 6 bases, and 8 bases lay outside the gene matches. This chain's CDR3 is CASSQAGVGETQYF. The CDR3 bases are TGTGCCAGCAGTCAAGCGGGAGTAGGGGAGACCCAGTACTTC. The full variable domain, completed using reference TRBV7-3 and TRBJ2-5, is GAGVSQTPSNKVTEKGKYVELRCDPISGHTALYWYRQSLGQGPEFLIYFQGTGAADDSGLPNDRFFAVRPEGSVSTLKIQRTERGDSAVYLCASSQAGVGETQYFGPGTRLLVL.

This rearrangement joins TRBV6-5 to TRBJ2-7, with TRBD1 identical over 7 bases. CDR1 MNHEY and CDR2 SVGAGI come from the germline V gene. The CDR3 is made up of 13 amino acids. V lost 6 bases to trimming and J lost 2 bases; unmatched junction nucleotides: 4. The DNA for the CDR3 is TGTGCCAGCAGAAAGGGACAGACCTACGAGCAGTACTTC. This sequence encodes CASRKGQTYEQYF.

This clone was counted between two and nine times. V usage is TRBV4-1 and J usage is TRBJ2-7; D remains unclear. V lost 1 base to trimming and J lost 7 bases, with 11 bases between them. Germline loops: CDR1 MGHRA, CDR2 YSYEKL. This CDR3 spans 13 amino acids. The CDR3, as DNA: TGCGCCAGCAGCCAAGTGTCTATGCGTGAGCAGTACTTC. Amino acid sequence: CASSQVSMREQYF.

This clone was seen once. CDR3 nucleotide sequence: TGCGCCAGCAGTCTTGAATCGGATGGCTACACCTTC. Protein sequence: CASSLESDGYTF. The gene calls are TRBV5-1 and TRBJ1-2, with unresolved D. V was clipped by 5 bases and J by 6 bases, with 11 bases between them. The germline CDR1 and CDR2 sequences are SGHRS and YFSETQ. The CDR3 spans 12 residues.

The chain carries TRBV6-5 and TRBJ2-7; 10 positions agree with TRBD1. J was trimmed by 6 bases and V by 6 bases; bases with no gene match: 8. This CDR3 is built from 14 residues. Germline loops: CDR1 MNHEY, CDR2 SVGAGI. The CDR3 loop reads CASSSSGTGAEQYF. CDR3 in DNA: TGTGCCAGCAGCTCTTCCGGGACAGGGGCCGAGCAGTACTTC.

The rearrangement links TRBV5-1 to TRBJ2-7; the match to TRBD2 covers 7 bases. This CDR3 is built from 15 residues. Looked up from germline, CDR1 is SGHRS and CDR2 is YFSETQ. V trimming: 0 bases; J trimming: 6 bases; junction bases outside the gene matches: 9. CDR3 nucleotides: TGCGCCAGCAGCTTGGTAGCGGGTAGCAGTGGCGAGCAGTACTTC. This gives the protein CASSLVAGSSGEQYF.

This chain joins TRBV7-9 and TRBJ2-3; tentative D call: TRBD2 (6 bases). The CDR3 runs to 14 residues. V was pared by 1 base and J by 6 bases, with 11 bases between. Germline CDR1 is SEHNR and CDR2 is FQNEAQ (reference sequence). The CDR3 sequence is CASSLGLARDTQYF. In nucleotides, the CDR3 is TGTGCCAGCAGCTTAGGTCTAGCGCGCGATACGCAGTATTTT.

The gene calls are TRBV5-1 and TRBJ2-5; TRBD2 aligns across 8 bases. The better agreement between TRBJ2-7 and the DNA end casts doubt on the J call. CDR1 is SGHRS and CDR2 is YFSETQ in the germline V gene. The CDR3 extends over 15 amino acids. In DNA form, the CDR3 reads TGCGCCAGCTCCAGGACTAGCACATCGAACTACGAGCAGTACTTC. Translating gives CASSRTSTSNYEQYF.

CDR3 DNA sequence: TGTGCCAGCAGTGCCCCTCCGGGACAGAGAAAGTATAGCAATCAGCCCCAGCATTTT. Residues: CASSAPPGQRKYSNQPQHF. The chain is built from TRBV6-1 and TRBJ1-5; 7 bases match TRBD1. This CDR3 is 19 amino acids long. V was clipped by 4 bases and J by 0 bases; unmatched bases: 15. Germline V gene sequence: CDR1 MNHNS, CDR2 SASEGT.

The chain links TRBV7-9 to TRBJ2-7, with 9 bases identical to TRBD1. The CDR3 is 17 amino acids. After removal of 1 base from V and 2 bases from J, the junction contained 9 bases not matched to a gene. CDR1 is SEHNR and CDR2 is FQNEAQ in the germline V gene (reference sequence). CDR3 loop: CASSLVAGTGNTYEQYF. Written as DNA, the CDR3 is TGTGCCAGCAGCTTAGTCGCGGGGACAGGGAATACCTACGAGCAGTACTTC.

The J gene is TRBJ2-6, the V gene TRBV20-1, with a tentative D call TRBD2 (5 bases). This CDR3 region has 10 residues. Germline assignment: CDR1 DFQATT and CDR2 SNEGSKA (reference sequence). The V gene lost 3 bases and the J gene lost 12 bases, with 6 bases spanning the gap. DNA of the CDR3: TGCAGTGCTAGGGCGGGCGTCCTGACTTTC. This translates into CSARAGVLTF.

The rearrangement links TRBV5-1 to TRBJ2-5; D is unresolved. Judging by the DNA end, TRBJ2-7 fits better; the J call may be wrong. The CDR3 totals 12 residues. The V gene's germline CDR1 is SGHRS and CDR2 YFSETQ. This CDR3 is CASSSGVGEQYF. In nucleotides, the CDR3 is TGCGCCAGCAGTTCCGGAGTAGGCGAGCAGTACTTC.

This clone was observed a handful of times. The J gene is TRBJ1-2, the V gene TRBV2, with D unresolved. Deletions cut 4 bases from V and 8 bases from J, with 14 bases between. The CDR3 loop spans 13 amino acids. The germline gives CDR1 SNHLY, CDR2 FYNNEI. The CDR3 loop reads CASSGWKPSGYTF. The CDR3 DNA is TGTGCCAGCAGTGGCTGGAAGCCCAGCGGCTACACCTTC.

The V gene is TRBV2, the J gene TRBJ2-7; tentative D call: TRBD1 (5 bases). Trimming took 7 bases from V and 2 from J, leaving 12 bases between them. The CDR3 consists of 13 residues. Germline V gene data show CDR1 as SNHLY and CDR2 as FYNNEI. Here the CDR3 reads CASKGAGPYEQYF. In DNA, the CDR3 is TGTGCCAGCAAAGGGGCCGGACCCTACGAGCAGTACTTC.

The chain carries TRBV6-1 and TRBJ1-5; 10 nucleotides match TRBD1. Germline V lookup: CDR1 MNHNS, CDR2 SASEGT. This CDR3 region has 14 residues. V lost 7 bases to trimming and J lost 7 bases; unmatched junction nucleotides: 7. DNA for the CDR3: TGTGCCAGCAAGGGACAGGGGAAATGGCAGCCCCAGCATTTT. Amino acids: CASKGQGKWQPQHF.

V is TRBV2 and J is TRBJ2-5; no firm D call. The CDR3 runs 15 residues. Germline-derived CDR1 and CDR2 are SNHLY and FYNNEI. V shed 2 bases and J shed 2 bases, with 12 bases lying between them. CDR3 residues: CASSESQFRQETQYF. CDR3 DNA: TGTGCCAGCAGTGAATCTCAGTTTAGGCAAGAGACCCAGTACTTC.

As concerns this clone: This same CDR3 is encoded by further DNA sequences in the sample. The chain is built from TRBV19 and TRBJ1-1; 7 bases fit TRBD1. The CDR3 covers 15 residues. J was trimmed by 2 bases and V by 3 bases; bases with no gene match: 6. Per germline, CDR1 LNHDA and CDR2 SQIVND (reference sequence). CDR3: CASSIRDSRNTEAFF. CDR3 in DNA: TGTGCCAGTAGTATCCGGGACAGCCGAAACACTGAAGCTTTCTTT.

V is TRBV10-3 and J is TRBJ2-7, with a tentative D call TRBD2 (6 bases). CDR1 ENHRY and CDR2 SYGVKD come from the germline V gene. Trimming removed 0 bases from V and 3 bases from J, with 15 bases in between. CDR3 length: 16 amino acids. The CDR3 nucleotides are TGTGCCATCAGTGAGTCCCCGTTGGGAGGACGCTACGAGCAGTACTTC. The encoded protein is CAISESPLGGRYEQYF.

The genes are TRBV5-4 and TRBJ2-3; 7 nucleotides match TRBD2. Per the germline V gene, CDR1 is SGHNT and CDR2 is YYREEE (reference sequence). The trim removed 4 bases at V and 2 bases at J, leaving 10 bases unmatched. The CDR3 length is 16 residues. The CDR3 bases are TGTGCCAGCAGCAACGTGCTAGCGGCATCCACAGATACGCAGTATTTT. It translates to CASSNVLAASTDTQYF.

The J gene is TRBJ2-7, the V gene TRBV28; D is perhaps TRBD2 (5 bases). Germline V CDR1 and CDR2: MDHEN, SYDVKM. V was trimmed by 7 bases and J by 6 bases, leaving 19 bases between them. CDR3 length equals 14 residues. The CDR3 sequence is CASIPGLAPSEQYF. Here the CDR3 DNA reads TGTGCCAGCATCCCAGGACTGGCGCCCTCCGAGCAGTACTTC.

This clone was picked up a small number of times. V and J are TRBV7-8 and TRBJ1-1; no reliable D call. The germline gives CDR1 SGHVS, CDR2 FQNEAQ. V was trimmed by 0 bases and J by 0 bases, leaving 5 bases between them. CDR3 length: 14 residues. The CDR3 protein is CASSLAPVNTEAFF. Here the CDR3 DNA reads TGTGCCAGCAGCTTAGCGCCAGTGAACACTGAAGCTTTCTTT. The whole variable domain, filled in from reference TRBV7-8 and TRBJ1-1, reads GAGVSQSPRYKVAKRGQDVALRCDPISGHVSLFWYQQALGQGPEFLTYFQNEAQLDKSGLPSDRFFAERPEGSVSTLKIQRTQQEDSAVYLCASSLAPVNTEAFFGQGTRLTVV.

On this clone itself: Germline is not matched at one junction end, which may reflect a read error. V and J are TRBV28 and TRBJ2-7; 11 bases line up with TRBD1. Germline lookup yields CDR1 MDHEN and CDR2 SYDVKM. The CDR3 has 14 residues. CDR3 nucleotides: TGTGCCAGCAGACGGGGGGACAGGGGGACCGAGCTGTACTTC. This translates into CASRRGDRGTELYF.

The J gene is TRBJ2-5, the V gene TRBV19, with 8 bases aligning to TRBD2. The J call may be mistaken, given a closer DNA end match to TRBJ2-7. The CDR3 sequence is 16 residues long. Germline V CDR1 and CDR2: LNHDA, SQIVND (reference sequence). The CDR3 protein is CASSISSSGSIHEQYF. DNA for the CDR3: TGTGCCAGTAGTATCAGTTCGAGCGGGAGTATCCACGAGCAGTACTTC.

The rearrangement uses TRBV21-1 and TRBJ1-2. TRBV21-1 is an annotated pseudogene. CDR3 size: 17 residues. The CDR3: CASSKVGSGLLNYGYTF. In DNA form, the CDR3 reads TGTGCCAGCAGCAAAGTAGGCAGCGGCCTTCTTAACTATGGCTACACCTTC.

J is TRBJ1-1 and V is TRBV7-6; D remains unclear. With 3 bases removed from V and 1 base from J, the gap between germline ends came to 12 bases. This CDR3 has 15 amino acids. The germline V gene has CDR1 SGHVS and CDR2 FNYEAQ. CDR3 bases: TGTGCCAGCAGCTTTCTCAGCACGTCGAACACTGAAGCTTTCTTT. Amino acid sequence: CASSFLSTSNTEAFF. The whole variable domain, filled in from reference TRBV7-6 and TRBJ1-1, reads GAGVSQSPRYKVTKRGQDVALRCDPISGHVSLYWYRQALGQGPEFLTYFNYEAQQDKSGLPNDRFSAERPEGSISTLTIQRTEQRDSAMYRCASSFLSTSNTEAFFGQGTRLTVV.

The V and J genes are TRBV5-1 and TRBJ1-1; 7 nucleotides line up with TRBD1. From germline, CDR1 is SGHRS and CDR2 YFSETQ. V dropped 0 bases and J dropped 1; count of bases not matched to a gene: 3. This CDR3 is built from 15 residues. CDR3 protein: CASSLVGQENTEAFF. The CDR3 region has the DNA TGCGCCAGCAGCTTGGTAGGACAGGAGAACACTGAAGCTTTCTTT.

This clone was counted a single time. The chain combines TRBV28 with TRBJ1-5; no reliable D call. This CDR3 spans 15 amino acids. Germline V gives CDR1 MDHEN, CDR2 SYDVKM. V dropped 8 bases and J dropped 1 base, with 15 bases sitting between them. This CDR3 is CASASPTVSNQPQHF. The CDR3 nucleotides read TGTGCCAGCGCAAGCCCTACAGTGAGCAATCAGCCCCAGCATTTT.

V and J are TRBV7-9 and TRBJ1-2; D gene uncertain. The length of the CDR3 is 15 residues. Looked up from germline, CDR1 is SEHNR and CDR2 is FQNEAQ (reference sequence). V shed 1 base and J shed 5 bases, with 14 bases lying between them. The CDR3 reads CASSLVSAGSYGYTF. The CDR3 DNA reads TGTGCCAGCAGCTTAGTATCAGCTGGGAGTTATGGCTACACCTTC.